This T cell receptor (beta chain) was captured by sequencing in a study of cytomegalovirus exposure and HLA in healthy donors. Worth noting for this clone: Its antigen remains unidentified.

PCR primers comprised 60 Vbeta and 13 Jbeta primers. Assay used: immunoSEQ multiplex PCR; TCRdb lists only in-frame clones, some missing. The sample includes roughly 130,000 clones, 75% to 85% of them seen just once. Study-level findings and limits: In a later analysis, most CMV-associated TCR beta chains appeared HLA-restricted. In vitro data verified a few CMV-associated chains as specific for CMV antigens.

Sequenced input: PBMCs. This clonotype was sampled from a man aged 25-45 years in good health and CMV-seronegative.

CDR3 protein: CASSDGGVGANVLTF. The CDR3 coding sequence is TGTGCCAGCAGTGATGGCGGGGTAGGGGCCAACGTCCTGACTTTC. The chain combines TRBV25-1 with TRBJ2-6; TRBD2 might be the D (6 bases). This CDR3 is 15 amino acids long. The V gene's germline CDR1 is MGHDK and CDR2 SYGVNS. V was clipped by 3 bases and J by 4 bases, with 10 bases between them. Full variable domain (rest looked up from reference TRBV25-1 and TRBJ2-6): EADIYQTPRYLVIGTGKKITLECSQTMGHDKMYWYQQDPGMELHLIHYSYGVNSTEKGDLSSESTVSRIRTEHFPLTLESARPSHTSQYLCASSDGGVGANVLTFGAGSRLTVL.